This TCR beta chain was identified in a study of blood T cell repertoires in COVID-19. The V gene's germline CDR1 is SEHNR and CDR2 FQNEAQ (reference sequence). The V segment lost 3 bases and the J segment 5 bases; nucleotides outside the gene matches: 11. The CDR3 sequence is 17 residues long. In its sample, this clone was seen a few times. Authors' processing steps: Counts of nucleated cells, estimated from reference gene primer amplification, were obtained. Measured with immunoSEQ multiplex PCR; TCRdb has only the in-frame clones, and not every one. V, J and clone size are taken as reported in that table, and D and trimming were inferred from the DNA itself. The table records over 20,000 clones, under 90% of them present only once.

Sequenced sample: peripheral blood. The TCR sequence derives from a man aged 65 to 85 with acute or convalescent COVID-19. This chain uses TRBV7-9 with TRBJ2-7; 12 bases align to TRBD2. DNA for the CDR3: TGTGCCAGCAGCTTCGGACTAGCGGGATTACTTGGGGACGAGCAGTACTTC. As protein: CASSFGLAGLLGDEQYF.